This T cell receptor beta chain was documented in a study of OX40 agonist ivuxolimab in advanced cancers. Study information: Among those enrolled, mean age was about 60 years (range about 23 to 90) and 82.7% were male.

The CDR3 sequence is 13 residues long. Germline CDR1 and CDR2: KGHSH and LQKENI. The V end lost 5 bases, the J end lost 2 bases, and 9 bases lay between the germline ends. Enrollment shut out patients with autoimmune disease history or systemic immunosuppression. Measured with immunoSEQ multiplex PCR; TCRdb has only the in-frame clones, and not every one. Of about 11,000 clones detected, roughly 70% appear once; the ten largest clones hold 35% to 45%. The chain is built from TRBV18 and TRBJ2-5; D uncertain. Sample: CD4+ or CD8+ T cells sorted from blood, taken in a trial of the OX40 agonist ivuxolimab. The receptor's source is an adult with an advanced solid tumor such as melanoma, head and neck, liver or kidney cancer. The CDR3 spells CASSILEQETQYF. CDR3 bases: TGTGCCAGCTCAATTCTAGAACAAGAGACCCAGTACTTC. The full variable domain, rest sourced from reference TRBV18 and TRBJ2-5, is NAGVMQNPRHLVRRRGQEARLRCSPMKGHSHVYWYRQLPEEGLKFMVYLQKENIIDESGMPKERFSAEFPKEGPSILRIQQVVRGDSAAYFCASSILEQETQYFGPGTRLLVL.